The 6 T cell receptor beta chains below come from one sample, sequenced in a study of OX40 agonist ivuxolimab in advanced cancers. Using immunoSEQ multiplex PCR, the repertoire was profiled, and TCRdb retains in-frame clones only, with some absent. Of under 70,000 clones in the sample, more than 75% were seen once. This specimen consisted of CD4+ or CD8+ T cells sorted from blood, obtained in a trial of the OX40 agonist ivuxolimab. The receptors derive from an adult with an advanced solid tumor such as melanoma, head and neck, liver or kidney cancer.

The V gene is TRBV6-1, the J gene TRBJ2-1; D not resolved. The V end was cut by 2 bases, the J end by 4 bases, with 12 bases between. CDR1 and CDR2 (germline): MNHNS, SASEGT. The CDR3 has 15 residues. This chain's CDR3 is CASSERAAIYNEQFF. The CDR3 DNA reads TGTGCCAGCAGTGAAAGGGCGGCCATTTACAATGAGCAGTTCTTC.

Details on this clone: The junction differs from germline at one of its ends, possibly a read error. The J gene is TRBJ2-3, the V gene TRBV11-1, with a tentative D call TRBD1 (6 bases). The CDR3 spans 13 residues. Germline V gives CDR1 SGHAT, CDR2 FQDESV (reference sequence). This CDR3 is CTSSSGQLDTQYF. CDR3 DNA: TGTACCAGCAGCTCCGGACAGCTAGATACGCAGTATTTT. Filled out from reference TRBV11-1 and TRBJ2-3, the complete variable domain reads EAEVAQSPRYKITEKSQAVAFWCDPISGHATLYWYRQILGQGPELLVQFQDESVVDDSQLPKDRFSAERLKGVDSTLKIQPAELGDSAMYLCTSSSGQLDTQYFGPGTRLTVL.

This clone has a single count. J is TRBJ1-1 and V is TRBV4-1; the match to TRBD1 covers 8 bases. This CDR3 has 15 residues. Germline V gives CDR1 MGHRA, CDR2 YSYEKL. Unmatched junction bases numbered 8, after V lost 3 bases and J lost 5 bases. CDR3 in DNA: TGCGCCAGCAGCCAGAATCCCAGGGGGCGGACTGAAGCTTTCTTT. This translates into CASSQNPRGRTEAFF.

This chain uses TRBV2 with TRBJ1-5; D is unresolved. The CDR3 has 17 amino acids. From germline, CDR1 is SNHLY and CDR2 FYNNEI. The V end was cut by 3 bases, the J end by 3 bases, with 18 bases between. CDR3: CASSDVADPTLNQPQHF. The CDR3 DNA is TGTGCCAGCAGTGACGTCGCGGATCCGACCCTCAATCAGCCCCAGCATTTT.

V usage is TRBV7-9 and J usage is TRBJ1-4; unclear D gene. The CDR3 has 14 amino acids. Deletions cut 1 base from V and 7 bases from J, with 10 bases between. In germline, CDR1 is SEHNR, CDR2 FQNEAQ (reference sequence). CDR3 sequence (DNA): TGTGCCAGCAGCTTAGACCCAACGGGTGAAAAACTGTTTTTT. It codes for CASSLDPTGEKLFF.

This clone is a singleton in its sample. The J gene is TRBJ1-2, the V gene TRBV6-6, with 9 positions matching TRBD1. The trim removed 6 bases at V and 5 bases at J, leaving 10 bases unmatched. The CDR3 contains 15 residues. The germline V gene has CDR1 MNHNY and CDR2 SVGAGI (reference sequence). The CDR3 reads CASSDPGQGFYGYTF. CDR3 nucleotide sequence: TGTGCCAGCAGCGATCCGGGACAGGGATTTTATGGCTACACCTTC.